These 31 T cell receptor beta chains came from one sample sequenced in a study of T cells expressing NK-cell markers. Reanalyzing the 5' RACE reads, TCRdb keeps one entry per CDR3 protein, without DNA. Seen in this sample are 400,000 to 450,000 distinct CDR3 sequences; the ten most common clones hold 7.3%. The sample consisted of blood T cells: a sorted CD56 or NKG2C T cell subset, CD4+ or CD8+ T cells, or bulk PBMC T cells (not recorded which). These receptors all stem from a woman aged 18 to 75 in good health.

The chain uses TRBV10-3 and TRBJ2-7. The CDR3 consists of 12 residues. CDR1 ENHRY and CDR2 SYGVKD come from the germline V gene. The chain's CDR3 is CAISGGSHEQYF.

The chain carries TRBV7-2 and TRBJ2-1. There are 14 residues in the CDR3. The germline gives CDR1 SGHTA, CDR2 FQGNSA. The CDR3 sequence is CASSLNGEYNEQFF.

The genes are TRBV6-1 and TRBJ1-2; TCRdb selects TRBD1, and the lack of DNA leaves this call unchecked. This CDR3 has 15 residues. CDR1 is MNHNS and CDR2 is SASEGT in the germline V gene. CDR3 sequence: CASSPTGTGGYGYTF.

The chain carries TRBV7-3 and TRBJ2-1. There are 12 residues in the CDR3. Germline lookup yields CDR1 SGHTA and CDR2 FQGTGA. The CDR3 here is CASSFVGYEQFF.

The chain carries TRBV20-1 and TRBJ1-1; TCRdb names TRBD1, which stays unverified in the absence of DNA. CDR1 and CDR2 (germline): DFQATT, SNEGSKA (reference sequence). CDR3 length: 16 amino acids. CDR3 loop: CSARARDRVRNTEAFF.

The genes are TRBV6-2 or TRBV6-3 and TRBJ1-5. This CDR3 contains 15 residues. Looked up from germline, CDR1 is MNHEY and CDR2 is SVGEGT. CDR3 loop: CASSYSAGVNQPQHF.

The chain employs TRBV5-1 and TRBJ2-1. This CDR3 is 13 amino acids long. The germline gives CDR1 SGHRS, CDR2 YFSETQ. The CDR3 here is CASSSGRNNEQFF. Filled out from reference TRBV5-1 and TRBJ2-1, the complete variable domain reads KAGVTQTPRYLIKTRGQQVTLSCSPISGHRSVSWYQQTPGQGLQFLFEYFSETQRNKGNFPGRFSGRQFSNSRSEMNVSTLELGDSALYLCASSSGRNNEQFFGPGTRLTVL.

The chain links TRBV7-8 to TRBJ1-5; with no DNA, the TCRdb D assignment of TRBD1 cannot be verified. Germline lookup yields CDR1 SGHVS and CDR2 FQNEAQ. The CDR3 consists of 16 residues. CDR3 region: CASSLTRDRGNQPQHF.

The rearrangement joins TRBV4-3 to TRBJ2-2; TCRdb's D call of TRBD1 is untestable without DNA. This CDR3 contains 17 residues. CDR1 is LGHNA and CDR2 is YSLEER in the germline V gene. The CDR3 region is CASSQRTGPLLAGELFF.

The CDR3 sequence: CASSFSGGRTDTQYF. This chain uses TRBV5-1 with TRBJ2-3; the TCRdb D gene call, TRBD1, has no DNA to confirm it. Per germline, CDR1 SGHRS and CDR2 YFSETQ. The CDR3 spans 15 residues. Full variable domain (outside the CDR3, taken from reference TRBV5-1 and TRBJ2-3): KAGVTQTPRYLIKTRGQQVTLSCSPISGHRSVSWYQQTPGQGLQFLFEYFSETQRNKGNFPGRFSGRQFSNSRSEMNVSTLELGDSALYLCASSFSGGRTDTQYFGPGTRLTVL.

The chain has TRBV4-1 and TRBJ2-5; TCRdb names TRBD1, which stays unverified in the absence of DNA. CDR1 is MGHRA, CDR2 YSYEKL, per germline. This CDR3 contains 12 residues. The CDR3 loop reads CARPGFGETQYF.

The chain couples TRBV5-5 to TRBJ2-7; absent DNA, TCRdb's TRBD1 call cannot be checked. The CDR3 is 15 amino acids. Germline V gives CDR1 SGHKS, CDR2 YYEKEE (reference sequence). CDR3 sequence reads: CASSFRDMSSYEQYF.

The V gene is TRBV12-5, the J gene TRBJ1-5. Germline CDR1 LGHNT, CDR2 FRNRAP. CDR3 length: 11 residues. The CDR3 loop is CASGQGAPQHF.

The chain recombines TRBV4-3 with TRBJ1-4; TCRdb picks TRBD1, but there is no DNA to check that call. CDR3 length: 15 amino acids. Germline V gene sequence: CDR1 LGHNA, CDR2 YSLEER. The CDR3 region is CASSQTGAPNEKLFF.

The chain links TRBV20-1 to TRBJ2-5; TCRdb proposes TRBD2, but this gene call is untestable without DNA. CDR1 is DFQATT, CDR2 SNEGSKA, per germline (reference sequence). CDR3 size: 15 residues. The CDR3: CSAQAPGLAEETQYF.

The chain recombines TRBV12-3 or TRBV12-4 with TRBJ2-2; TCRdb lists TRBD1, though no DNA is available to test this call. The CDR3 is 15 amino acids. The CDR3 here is CASSTRDGYTGELFF.

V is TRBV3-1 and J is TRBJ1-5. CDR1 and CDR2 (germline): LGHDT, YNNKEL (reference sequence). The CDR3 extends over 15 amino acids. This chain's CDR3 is CASSLNPSRNQPQHF.

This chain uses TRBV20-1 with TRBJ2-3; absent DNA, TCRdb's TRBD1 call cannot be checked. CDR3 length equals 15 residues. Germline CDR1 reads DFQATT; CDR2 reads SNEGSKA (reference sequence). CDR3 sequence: CSAQPGQGSADTQYF.

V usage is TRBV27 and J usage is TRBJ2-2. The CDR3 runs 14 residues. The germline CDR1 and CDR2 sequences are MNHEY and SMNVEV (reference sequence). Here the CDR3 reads CASSTIAVGGELFF.

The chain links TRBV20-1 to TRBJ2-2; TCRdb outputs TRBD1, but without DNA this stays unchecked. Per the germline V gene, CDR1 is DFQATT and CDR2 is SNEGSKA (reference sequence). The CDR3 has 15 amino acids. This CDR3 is CSARDRDANTGELFF.

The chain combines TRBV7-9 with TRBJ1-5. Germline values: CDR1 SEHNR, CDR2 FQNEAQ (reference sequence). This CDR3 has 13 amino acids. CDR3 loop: CASSFEGNQPQHF.

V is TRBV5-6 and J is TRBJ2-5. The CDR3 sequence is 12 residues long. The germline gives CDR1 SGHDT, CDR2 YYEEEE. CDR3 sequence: CASSFMKETQYF.

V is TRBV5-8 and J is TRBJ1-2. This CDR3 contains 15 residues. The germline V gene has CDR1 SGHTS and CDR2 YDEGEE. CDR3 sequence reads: CASSRGGGLAYGYTF.

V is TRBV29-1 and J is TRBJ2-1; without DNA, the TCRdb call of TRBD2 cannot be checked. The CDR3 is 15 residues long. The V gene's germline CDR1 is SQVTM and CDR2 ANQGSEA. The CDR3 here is CSVEDRGTRPDEQFF.

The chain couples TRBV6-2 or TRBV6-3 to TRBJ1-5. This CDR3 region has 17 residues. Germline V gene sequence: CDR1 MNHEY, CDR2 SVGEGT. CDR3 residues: CASSYPLGGGSNQPQHF.

The CDR3 is CSASAGAHSTDTQYF. The J gene is TRBJ2-3, the V gene TRBV20-1; checking the TCRdb D call of TRBD1 is not possible without DNA. Germline assignment: CDR1 DFQATT and CDR2 SNEGSKA (reference sequence). The CDR3 totals 15 residues.

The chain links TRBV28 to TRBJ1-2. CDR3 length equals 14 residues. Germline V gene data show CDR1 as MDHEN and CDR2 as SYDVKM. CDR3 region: CASSFVGADYGYTF.

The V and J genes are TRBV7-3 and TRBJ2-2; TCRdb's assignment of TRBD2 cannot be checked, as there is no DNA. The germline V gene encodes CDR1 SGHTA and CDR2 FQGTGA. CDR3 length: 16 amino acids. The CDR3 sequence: CASSLTPAGGTGELFF. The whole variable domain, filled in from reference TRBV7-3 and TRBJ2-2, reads GAGVSQTPSNKVTEKGKYVELRCDPISGHTALYWYRQSLGQGPEFLIYFQGTGAADDSGLPNDRFFAVRPEGSVSTLKIQRTERGDSAVYLCASSLTPAGGTGELFFGEGSRLTVL.

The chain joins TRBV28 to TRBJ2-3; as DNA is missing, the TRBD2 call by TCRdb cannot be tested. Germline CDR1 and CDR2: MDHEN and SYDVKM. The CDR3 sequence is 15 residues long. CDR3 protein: CASSSAAEGTDTQYF.

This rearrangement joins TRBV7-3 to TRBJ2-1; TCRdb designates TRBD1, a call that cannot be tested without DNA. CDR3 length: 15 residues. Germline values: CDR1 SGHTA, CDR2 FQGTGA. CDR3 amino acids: CASSPGTRSYNEQFF.

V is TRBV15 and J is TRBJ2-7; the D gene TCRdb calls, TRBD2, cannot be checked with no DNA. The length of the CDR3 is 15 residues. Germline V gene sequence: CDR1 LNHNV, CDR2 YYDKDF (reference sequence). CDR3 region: CATSETSGRSYEQYF. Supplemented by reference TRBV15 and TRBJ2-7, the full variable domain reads DAMVIQNPRYQVTQFGKPVTLSCSQTLNHNVMYWYQQKSSQAPKLLFHYYDKDFNNEADTPDNFQSRRPNTSFCFLDIRSPGLGDTAMYLCATSETSGRSYEQYFGPGTRLTVT.